These 25 T cell receptor beta chains were all obtained from the same sample, sequenced in a study of cytomegalovirus exposure and HLA in healthy donors. 13 Jbeta primers and 60 Vbeta primers were used for the PCR. TCRdb keeps only in-frame clones here, not all; method: immunoSEQ multiplex PCR. Of more than 85,000 clones in the sample, about an eighth were seen once. Sequencing was done on a sample of PBMCs. These receptors were taken from a man in his forties or fifties in good health and CMV-seropositive.

The chain combines TRBV9 with TRBJ2-4, with 13 bases matching TRBD2. Germline loops: CDR1 SGDLS, CDR2 YYNGEE. J was trimmed by 0 bases and V by 0 bases; bases with no gene match: 3. The length of the CDR3 is 18 residues. The CDR3 loop reads CASSVGRLAGGAKNIQYF. The CDR3 nucleotides read TGTGCCAGCAGCGTAGGACGACTAGCGGGAGGAGCCAAAAACATTCAGTACTTC.

The chain uses TRBV6-1 and TRBJ2-3, with TRBD1 matching 10 bases. The length of the CDR3 is 16 residues. J lost 2 bases, V lost 4 bases, and 6 bases had no gene match. Germline assignment: CDR1 MNHNS and CDR2 SASEGT. The CDR3 region has the DNA TGTGCCAGCAGTGGGCGGACAGGGGGAGACACAGATACGCAGTATTTT. Residues: CASSGRTGGDTDTQYF.

Concerning this clone itself: Its ends do not fully match the called genes, so a read error is possible. The chain is built from TRBV29-1 and TRBJ2-6; D might be TRBD1 (5 bases). Germline V lookup: CDR1 SQVTM, CDR2 ANQGSEA. CDR3 size: 16 residues. Here the CDR3 DNA reads TGCAGCGTTGGTAATTTGTGGCAACCTGGGGCCAACGTCCCGATTTTC. Translated: CSVGNLWQPGANVPIF.

The CDR3 nucleotides are TGTGCCAGCAGTGAAGGTTCACGGGAGTCTGGCTACACCTTC. Its translation: CASSEGSRESGYTF. The rearrangement links TRBV25-1 to TRBJ1-2; D is unresolved. The CDR3 loop spans 14 amino acids. Germline CDR1 reads MGHDK; CDR2 reads SYGVNS. The ends were cut back, 2 bases at V and 7 bases at J, with 14 bases in the middle.

The chain joins TRBV4-3 to TRBJ2-1, with 11 bases lining up with TRBD2. There are 17 residues in the CDR3. Germline lookup yields CDR1 LGHNA and CDR2 YSLEER. Unmatched junction bases numbered 10, after V lost 1 base and J lost 8 bases. The CDR3 nucleotides read TGCGCCAGCAGCCAAGCCTTCACTAGCGGGAGAAGCGATGAGCAGTTCTTC. It is translated as CASSQAFTSGRSDEQFF.

The genes are TRBV7-2 and TRBJ2-3, with TRBD2 matching 14 bases. Germline V lookup: CDR1 SGHTA, CDR2 FQGNSA. After removal of 5 bases from V and 6 bases from J, the junction contained 4 bases not matched to a gene. The CDR3 is 15 amino acids. CDR3 DNA: TGTGCCAGCAGCATAGGACTAGCGGGAGGCGATACGCAGTATTTT. Translating gives CASSIGLAGGDTQYF.

This clone was counted between two and nine times. The chain employs TRBV7-2 and TRBJ2-1; D is ambiguous. The germline gives CDR1 SGHTA, CDR2 FQGNSA. Trimming removed 2 bases at V and 9 bases at J, with 11 bases between. The CDR3 extends over 13 amino acids. The CDR3: CASSLPQSTEQFF. CDR3 bases: TGTGCCAGCAGCTTACCCCAATCTACTGAGCAGTTCTTC.

This rearrangement joins TRBV7-9 to TRBJ1-3, with D uncertain. Looked up from germline, CDR1 is SEHNR and CDR2 is FQNEAQ (reference sequence). V was shortened by 5 bases and J by 2 bases, with 13 bases between the two germline ends. The CDR3 runs 15 residues. Written as DNA, the CDR3 is TGTGCCAGCAGCCCGAGTTTCTACCCTGGAAACACCATATATTTT. Translated: CASSPSFYPGNTIYF.

The chain recombines TRBV30 with TRBJ2-2; D perhaps matches TRBD1 (5 bases). CDR1 and CDR2 (germline): GTSNPN, SVGIG (reference sequence). The CDR3 has 15 residues. V lost 4 bases, J lost 1 base, and 13 bases lay in between. This chain's CDR3 is CAWKFRQGNTGELFF. CDR3 in DNA: TGTGCCTGGAAGTTTCGGCAGGGGAACACCGGGGAGCTGTTTTTT.

This clone was seen more than once but under ten times. The chain recombines TRBV2 with TRBJ2-7; 10 bases align to TRBD1. Germline V gene sequence: CDR1 SNHLY, CDR2 FYNNEI. The CDR3 runs 14 residues. Trimming at V came to 4 bases and at J to 6 bases, leaving 6 bases not matched to a gene. CDR3 nucleotides: TGTGCCAGCAGTGCGGAGACAGGGGGCCTCGAGCAGTACTTC. Its translation is CASSAETGGLEQYF.

In this sample, this clone turned up a few times. J is TRBJ1-3 and V is TRBV6-5; 8 bases are a match to TRBD1. Germline loops: CDR1 MNHEY, CDR2 SVGAGI. The trim removed 2 bases at V and 2 bases at J, leaving 5 bases unmatched. CDR3 length equals 16 residues. DNA for the CDR3: TGTGCCAGCAGTTACGCCGGGACAGGCCCTGGAAACACCATATATTTT. Amino acids: CASSYAGTGPGNTIYF.

Worth noting for this clone: Other DNA sequences in the same sample also yield this CDR3. This chain links TRBV9 with TRBJ2-1; 8 nucleotides agree with TRBD2. J lost 2 bases, V lost 0 bases, and 4 bases had no gene match. Germline V lookup: CDR1 SGDLS, CDR2 YYNGEE. The length of the CDR3 is 16 residues. The chain's CDR3 is CASSVDGRATYNEQFF. The CDR3 nucleotides are TGTGCCAGCAGCGTAGACGGGAGGGCCACCTACAATGAGCAGTTCTTC.

A few counts support this clone. This chain joins TRBV19 and TRBJ2-3; D unresolved. V dropped 1 base and J dropped 1 base, with 3 bases sitting between them. This CDR3 is built from 13 residues. The germline V gene has CDR1 LNHDA and CDR2 SQIVND (reference sequence). Here the CDR3 reads CASSIVGTDTQYF. The DNA of the CDR3 is TGTGCCAGTAGTATAGTCGGCACAGATACGCAGTATTTT.

In this sample, this clone turned up a few times. The rearrangement links TRBV5-1 to TRBJ2-7; 7 bases are a match to TRBD1. J was trimmed by 3 bases and V by 2 bases; bases with no gene match: 5. The V gene's germline CDR1 is SGHRS and CDR2 YFSETQ. This CDR3 spans 14 amino acids. Written as DNA, the CDR3 is TGCGCCAGCAGCTTAGGGGGCACAGTCTACGAGCAGTACTTC. The encoded protein is CASSLGGTVYEQYF.

This clone was detected a few times. The chain links TRBV19 to TRBJ1-2; the match to TRBD1 covers 7 bases. Germline V CDR1 and CDR2: LNHDA, SQIVND (reference sequence). The CDR3 loop spans 15 amino acids. After removal of 6 bases from V and 4 bases from J, the junction contained 11 bases not matched to a gene. CDR3: CASRPITGQTYGYTF. CDR3 nucleotide sequence: TGTGCCAGTAGACCAATTACGGGACAGACCTATGGCTACACCTTC.

This clone was recorded a few times. The chain couples TRBV9 to TRBJ1-4; no firm D call. The V gene lost 2 bases and the J gene lost 10 bases, with 12 bases spanning the gap. This CDR3 spans 13 amino acids. Germline V CDR1 and CDR2: SGDLS, YYNGEE. DNA for the CDR3: TGTGCCAGCAGCGTTGGTGAGAATAGAAAACTGTTTTTT. Residues: CASSVGENRKLFF.

There are a few counts of this clone. J is TRBJ2-7 and V is TRBV5-1; TRBD1 is a possible D gene (7 bases). Trimming took 4 bases from V and 5 from J, leaving 16 bases between them. This CDR3 is built from 14 residues. Germline values: CDR1 SGHRS, CDR2 YFSETQ. The CDR3 is CASSLGQEGDEQYF. The DNA of the CDR3 is TGCGCCAGCAGCCTCGGACAGGAGGGGGACGAGCAGTACTTC.

This chain uses TRBV9 with TRBJ1-1; D gene ambiguous. Trimming shortened V by 0 bases and J by 0 bases, and 12 bases separated the two germline ends. This CDR3 is 16 amino acids long. From germline, CDR1 is SGDLS and CDR2 YYNGEE. The CDR3, as DNA: TGTGCCAGCAGCGTAGCGGTGGGTCTAGTGAACACTGAAGCTTTCTTT. Its translation is CASSVAVGLVNTEAFF.

This clone occurred a few times. The chain recombines TRBV5-1 with TRBJ2-5; TRBD2 is a possible D gene (6 bases). The J call may not be correct, given that the DNA end is closer to TRBJ2-7. The CDR3 runs 14 residues. CDR1 SGHRS and CDR2 YFSETQ come from the germline V gene. CDR3 DNA: TGCGCCAGCAGCCCCCGAGGGACTTCCTACGAGCAGTACTTC. Amino acids: CASSPRGTSYEQYF.

J is TRBJ2-1 and V is TRBV27; a weak D match, TRBD2 (6 bases). This CDR3 region has 13 residues. CDR1 is MNHEY, CDR2 SMNVEV, per germline (reference sequence). The V gene lost 10 bases and the J gene lost 6 bases, with 16 bases spanning the gap. CDR3 region: CATNRPTSNEQFF. In DNA, the CDR3 is TGTGCCACCAACCGTCCGACTAGCAATGAGCAGTTCTTC.

This CDR3 reads CASSFGTSGNIQYF. The CDR3 DNA reads as TGTGCCAGCAGCTTTGGGACTAGCGGAAACATTCAGTACTTC. This chain connects TRBV7-9 to TRBJ2-4, with 11 nucleotides matching TRBD2. V gave up 3 bases and J gave up 6 bases; unmatched junction bases: 1. This CDR3 spans 14 amino acids. Germline CDR1 and CDR2: SEHNR and FQNEAQ (reference sequence).

This clone has a handful of counts. The chain combines TRBV6-1 with TRBJ2-7, with 7 bases matching TRBD2. The CDR3 is 13 residues long. CDR1 and CDR2 from the germline V gene are MNHNS and SASEGT. With V trimmed by 11 bases and J by 6 bases, 13 bases remained unmatched. CDR3 sequence (DNA): TGTGCCGGAGCTCAGACTAGCAGAGGCGAGCAGTACTTC. Protein: CAGAQTSRGEQYF.

With respect to this clone: An end of the junction does not agree with germline; a read error may underlie this. This sample includes further DNA sequences coding for the same CDR3. V usage is TRBV6-5 and J usage is TRBJ1-2; D is ambiguous. Germline-derived CDR1 and CDR2 are MNHEY and SVGAGI. This CDR3 is built from 13 residues. The CDR3 sequence is CASSSLGLYGYTF. CDR3 sequence (DNA): TGTGCCAGCAGCTCCTTGGGCCTCTATGGCTACACCTTT.

This clone turned up a few times. The chain joins TRBV5-1 to TRBJ1-1; 7 bases fit TRBD1. Germline V gene data show CDR1 as SGHRS and CDR2 as YFSETQ. The CDR3 is 18 amino acids. With 1 base clipped from V and 0 bases from J, the junction kept 12 bases outside the gene matches. CDR3 residues: CASSLRDRAGSVNTEAFF. The CDR3 bases are TGCGCCAGCAGCTTGCGGGACAGAGCCGGTTCCGTGAACACTGAAGCTTTCTTT.

This clone was counted a few times. The chain combines TRBV7-9 with TRBJ1-2; D remains unclear. CDR3 length: 14 amino acids. V gave up 2 bases and J gave up 8 bases, with 15 bases separating them. Per germline, CDR1 SEHNR and CDR2 FQNEAQ (reference sequence). The CDR3 spells CASSLISGSGGYTF. As DNA, the CDR3 is TGTGCCAGCAGCTTAATCTCGGGGTCGGGGGGCTACACCTTC.